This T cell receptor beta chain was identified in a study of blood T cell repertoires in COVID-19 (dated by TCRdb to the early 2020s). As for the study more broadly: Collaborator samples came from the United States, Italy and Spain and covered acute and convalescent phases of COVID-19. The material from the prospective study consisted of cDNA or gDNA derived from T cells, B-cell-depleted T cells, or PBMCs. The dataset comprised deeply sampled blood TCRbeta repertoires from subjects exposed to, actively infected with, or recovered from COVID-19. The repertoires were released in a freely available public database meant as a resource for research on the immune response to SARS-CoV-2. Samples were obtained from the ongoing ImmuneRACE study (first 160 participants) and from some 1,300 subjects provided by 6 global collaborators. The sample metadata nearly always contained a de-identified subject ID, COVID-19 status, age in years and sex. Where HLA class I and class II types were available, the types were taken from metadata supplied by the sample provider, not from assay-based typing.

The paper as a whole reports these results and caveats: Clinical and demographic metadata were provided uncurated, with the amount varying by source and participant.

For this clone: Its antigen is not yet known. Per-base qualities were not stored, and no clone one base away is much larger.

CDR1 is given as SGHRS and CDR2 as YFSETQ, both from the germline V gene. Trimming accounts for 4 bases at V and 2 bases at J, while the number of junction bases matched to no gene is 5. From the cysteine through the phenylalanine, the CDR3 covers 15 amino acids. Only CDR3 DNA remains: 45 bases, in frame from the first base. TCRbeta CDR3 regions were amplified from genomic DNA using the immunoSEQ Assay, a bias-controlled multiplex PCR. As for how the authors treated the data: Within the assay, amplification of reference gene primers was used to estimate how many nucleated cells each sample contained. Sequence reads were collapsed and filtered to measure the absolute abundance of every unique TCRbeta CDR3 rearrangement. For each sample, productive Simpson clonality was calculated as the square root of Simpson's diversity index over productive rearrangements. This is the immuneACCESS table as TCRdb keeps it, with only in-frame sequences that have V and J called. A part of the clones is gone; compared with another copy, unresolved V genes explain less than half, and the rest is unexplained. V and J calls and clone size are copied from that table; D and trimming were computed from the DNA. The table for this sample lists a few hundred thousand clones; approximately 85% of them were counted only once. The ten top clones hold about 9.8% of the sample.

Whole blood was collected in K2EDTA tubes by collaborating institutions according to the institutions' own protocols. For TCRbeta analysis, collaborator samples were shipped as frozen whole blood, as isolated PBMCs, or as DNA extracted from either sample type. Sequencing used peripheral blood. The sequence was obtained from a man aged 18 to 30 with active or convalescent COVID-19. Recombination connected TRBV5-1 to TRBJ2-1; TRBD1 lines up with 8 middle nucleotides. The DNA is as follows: TGCGCCAGCAGCCGAGGGACAGGCCCCTACAATGAGCAGTTCTTC. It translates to CASSRGTGPYNEQFF. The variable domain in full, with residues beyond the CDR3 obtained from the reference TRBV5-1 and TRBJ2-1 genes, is KAGVTQTPRYLIKTRGQQVTLSCSPISGHRSVSWYQQTPGQGLQFLFEYFSETQRNKGNFPGRFSGRQFSNSRSEMNVSTLELGDSALYLCASSRGTGPYNEQFFGPGTRLTVL.